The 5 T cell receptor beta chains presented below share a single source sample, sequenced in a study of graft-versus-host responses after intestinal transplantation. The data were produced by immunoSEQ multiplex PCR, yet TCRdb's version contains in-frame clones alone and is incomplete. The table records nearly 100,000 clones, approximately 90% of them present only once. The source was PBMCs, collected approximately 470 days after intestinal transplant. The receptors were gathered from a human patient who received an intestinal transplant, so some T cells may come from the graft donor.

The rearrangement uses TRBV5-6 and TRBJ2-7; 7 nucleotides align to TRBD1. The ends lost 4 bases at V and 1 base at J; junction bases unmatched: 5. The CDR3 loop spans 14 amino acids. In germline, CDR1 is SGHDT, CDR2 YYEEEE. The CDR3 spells CASSLTGKSYEQYF. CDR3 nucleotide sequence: TGTGCCAGCAGCCTGACAGGGAAGTCCTACGAGCAGTACTTC.

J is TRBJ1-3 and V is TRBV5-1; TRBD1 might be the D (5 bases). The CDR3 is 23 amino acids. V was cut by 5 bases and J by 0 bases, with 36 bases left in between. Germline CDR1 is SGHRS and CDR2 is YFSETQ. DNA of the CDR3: TGCGCCAGCAGTCGAAATCGGTGGGGGTTTGGCGAAGGGCAGTCAGACTCTGGAAACACCATATATTTT. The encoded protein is CASSRNRWGFGEGQSDSGNTIYF.

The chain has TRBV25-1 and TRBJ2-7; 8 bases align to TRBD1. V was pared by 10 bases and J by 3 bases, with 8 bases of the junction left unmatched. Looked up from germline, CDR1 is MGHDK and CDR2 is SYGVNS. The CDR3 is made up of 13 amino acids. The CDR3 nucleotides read TGTGCCACCAGGGGGACAGGTAACTACGAGCAGTACTTC. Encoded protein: CATRGTGNYEQYF.

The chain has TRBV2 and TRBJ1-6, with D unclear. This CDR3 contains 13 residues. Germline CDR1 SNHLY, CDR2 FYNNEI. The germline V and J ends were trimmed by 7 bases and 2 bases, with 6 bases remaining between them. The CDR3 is CASILTYNSPLHF. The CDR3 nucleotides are TGTGCCAGCATTCTCACCTATAATTCACCCCTCCACTTT.

The CDR3: CASSLHYEQYF. In DNA form, the CDR3 reads TGTGCCAGCAGCTTACACTACGAGCAGTACTTC. This chain connects TRBV11-3 to TRBJ2-7, with D unresolved. Trimming took 2 bases from V and 3 from J, leaving 2 bases between them. CDR1 and CDR2 (germline): SGHNT, YENEEA. The length of the CDR3 is 11 residues.